Listed below are T cell receptor beta chains from one sample, sequenced in a study of identical twins. TCRdb reanalysed the 5' RACE reads using MiXCR and keeps one entry per CDR3 protein. The sample lists approximately 410,000 distinct CDR3 sequences, less than 20% occurring once. Sequencing used naive T cells sorted from blood. The receptors originated from a man aged 50 or older in good health. CDR3s leave out the opening cysteine and the closing phenylalanine or tryptophan. Fields, in order: clone size, V gene, J gene, CDR3 protein. The size of a clone is reported for some rows only, either as once, few or many, or as a class for expanded clones.

>NA|TRBV7-2|TRBJ1-2
ASSLVGAGYT
>few|TRBV12-3/TRBV12-4|TRBJ1-3
ASSLSDGGNTIY
>NA|TRBV28|TRBJ1-1
ASSRAGGLGTEAF
>few|TRBV7-9|TRBJ2-2
ASSSGTGIYGELF
>many|TRBV15|TRBJ1-1
ATSTPSPRGEAF
>few|TRBV4-1|TRBJ2-4
ASSQDRGSLMAKNIQY
>many|TRBV11-2|TRBJ1-1
ASSFDTNTEAF
>few|TRBV20-1|TRBJ2-7
SARDTGGVRSYEQY
>few|TRBV4-3|TRBJ2-3
ASSSIVTGAGSTDTQY
>few|TRBV29-1|TRBJ2-2
SVGSRNTGELF